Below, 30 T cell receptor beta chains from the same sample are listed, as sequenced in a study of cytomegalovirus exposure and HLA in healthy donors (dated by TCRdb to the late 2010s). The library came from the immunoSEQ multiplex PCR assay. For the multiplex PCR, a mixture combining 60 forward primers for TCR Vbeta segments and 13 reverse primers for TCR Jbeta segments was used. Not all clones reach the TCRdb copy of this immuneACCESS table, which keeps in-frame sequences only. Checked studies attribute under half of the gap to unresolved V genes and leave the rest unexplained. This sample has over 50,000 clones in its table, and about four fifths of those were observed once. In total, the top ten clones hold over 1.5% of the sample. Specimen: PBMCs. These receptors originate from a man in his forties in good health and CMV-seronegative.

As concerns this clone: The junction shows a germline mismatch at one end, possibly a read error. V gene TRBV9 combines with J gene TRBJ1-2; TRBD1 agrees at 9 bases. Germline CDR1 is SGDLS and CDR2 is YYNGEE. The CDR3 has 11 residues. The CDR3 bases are TGTGCCAGCAGCGGGACAGGGGAAAGTGTCTTC. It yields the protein CASSGTGESVF.

The CDR3 sequence is CASSLASRGGTDTQYF. CDR3 nucleotide sequence: TGTGCCAGCAGCTTAGCGTCGCGGGGGGGCACAGATACGCAGTATTTT. The chain employs TRBV7-9 and TRBJ2-3, with 8 bases that match TRBD2. With V trimmed by 0 bases and J by 1 base, 3 bases remained unmatched. Germline-derived CDR1 and CDR2 are SEHNR and FQNEAQ (reference sequence). The CDR3 covers 16 residues.

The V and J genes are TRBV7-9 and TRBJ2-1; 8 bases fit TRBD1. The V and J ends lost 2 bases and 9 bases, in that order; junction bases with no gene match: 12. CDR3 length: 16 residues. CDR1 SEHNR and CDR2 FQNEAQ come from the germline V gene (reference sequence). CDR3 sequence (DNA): TGTGCCAGCAGCTTATATCCGGGACAGGACTTCGGTGAGCAGTTCTTC. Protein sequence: CASSLYPGQDFGEQFF.

The CDR3 loop reads CASSSPGYGYTF. The CDR3 nucleotides are TGCGCCAGCAGCTCCCCGGGGTATGGCTACACCTTC. The rearrangement links TRBV4-3 to TRBJ1-2; D gene uncertain. The CDR3 spans 12 residues. V dropped 5 bases and J dropped 5 bases, with 9 bases sitting between them. The V gene's germline CDR1 is LGHNA and CDR2 YSLEER.

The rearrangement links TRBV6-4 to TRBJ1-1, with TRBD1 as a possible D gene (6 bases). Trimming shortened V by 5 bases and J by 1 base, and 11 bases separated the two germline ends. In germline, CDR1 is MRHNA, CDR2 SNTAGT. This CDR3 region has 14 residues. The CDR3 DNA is TGTGCCAGCAGTCCGGGACACTCGAACACTGAAGCTTTCTTT. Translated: CASSPGHSNTEAFF.

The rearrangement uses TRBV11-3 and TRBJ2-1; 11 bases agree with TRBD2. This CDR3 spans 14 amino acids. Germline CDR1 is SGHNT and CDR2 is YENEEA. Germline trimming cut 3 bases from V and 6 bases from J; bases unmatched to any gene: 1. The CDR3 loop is CASSFGLAGNEQFF. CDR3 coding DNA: TGTGCCAGCAGCTTTGGACTAGCGGGCAATGAGCAGTTCTTC.

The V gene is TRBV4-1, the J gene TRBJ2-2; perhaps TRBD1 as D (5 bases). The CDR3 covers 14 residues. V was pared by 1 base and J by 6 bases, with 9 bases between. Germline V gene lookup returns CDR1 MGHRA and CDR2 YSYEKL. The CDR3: CASSQGGRSGELFF. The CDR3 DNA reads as TGCGCCAGCAGCCAAGGGGGCAGGTCCGGGGAGCTGTTTTTT.

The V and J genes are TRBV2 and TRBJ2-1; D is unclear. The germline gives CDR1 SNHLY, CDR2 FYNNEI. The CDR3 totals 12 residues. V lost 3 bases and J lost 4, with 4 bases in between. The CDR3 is CASSDRYNEQFF. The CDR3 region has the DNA TGTGCCAGCAGTGATAGATACAATGAGCAGTTCTTC. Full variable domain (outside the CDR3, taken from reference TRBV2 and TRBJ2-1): EPEVTQTPSHQVTQMGQEVILRCVPISNHLYFYWYRQILGQKVEFLVSFYNNEISEKSEIFDDQFSVERPDGSNFTLKIRSTKLEDSAMYFCASSDRYNEQFFGPGTRLTVL.

CDR3 coding DNA: TGTGCCAGCAGCTTCGAGACAGGGAGAAACACTGAAGCTTTCTTT. It yields the protein CASSFETGRNTEAFF. The chain uses TRBV5-4 and TRBJ1-1; 7 bases map to TRBD1. Germline V gene lookup returns CDR1 SGHNT and CDR2 YYREEE (reference sequence). CDR3 length: 15 amino acids. After removal of 2 bases from V and 2 bases from J, the junction contained 6 bases not matched to a gene.

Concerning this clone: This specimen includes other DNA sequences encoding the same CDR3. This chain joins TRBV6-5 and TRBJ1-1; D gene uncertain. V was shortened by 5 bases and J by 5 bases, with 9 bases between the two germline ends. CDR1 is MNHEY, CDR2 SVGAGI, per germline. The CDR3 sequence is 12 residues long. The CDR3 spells CASSRGETEAFF. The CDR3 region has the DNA TGTGCCAGCAGTCGCGGGGAGACTGAAGCTTTCTTT.

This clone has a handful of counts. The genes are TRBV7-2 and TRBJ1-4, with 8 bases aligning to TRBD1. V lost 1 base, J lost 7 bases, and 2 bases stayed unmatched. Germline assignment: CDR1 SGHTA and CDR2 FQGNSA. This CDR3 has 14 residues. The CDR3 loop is CASSLVTGGEKLFF. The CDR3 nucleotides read TGTGCCAGCAGCTTAGTTACAGGGGGTGAAAAACTGTTTTTT.

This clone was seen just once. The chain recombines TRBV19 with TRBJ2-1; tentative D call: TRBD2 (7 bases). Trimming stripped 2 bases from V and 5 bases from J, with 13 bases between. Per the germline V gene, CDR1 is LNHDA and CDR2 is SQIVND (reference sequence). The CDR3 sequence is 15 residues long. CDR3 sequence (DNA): TGTGCCAGTAGTATAACGGCGGGGGCCAACAATGAGCAGTTCTTC. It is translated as CASSITAGANNEQFF.

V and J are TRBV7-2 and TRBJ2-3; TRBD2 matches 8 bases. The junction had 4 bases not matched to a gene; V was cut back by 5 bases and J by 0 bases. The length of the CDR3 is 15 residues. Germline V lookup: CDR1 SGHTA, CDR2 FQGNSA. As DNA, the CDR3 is TGTGCCAGCAGCCCGTTAGCGGGGAGCACAGATACGCAGTATTTT. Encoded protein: CASSPLAGSTDTQYF.

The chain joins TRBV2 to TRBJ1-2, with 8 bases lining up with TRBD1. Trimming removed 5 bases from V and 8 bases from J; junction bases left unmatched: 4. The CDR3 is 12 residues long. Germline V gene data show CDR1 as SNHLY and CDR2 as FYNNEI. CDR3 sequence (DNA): TGTGCCAGCAGTATAGGACAGGGCGGCTACACCTTC. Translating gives CASSIGQGGYTF.

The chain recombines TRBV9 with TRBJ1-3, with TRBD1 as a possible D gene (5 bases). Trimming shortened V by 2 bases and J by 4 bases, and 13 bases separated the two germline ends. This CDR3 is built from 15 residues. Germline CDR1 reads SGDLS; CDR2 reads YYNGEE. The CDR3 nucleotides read TGTGCCAGCAGCGTTCATCAGGGCCCCGGAAACACCATATATTTT. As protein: CASSVHQGPGNTIYF. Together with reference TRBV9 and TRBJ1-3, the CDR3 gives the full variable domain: DSGVTQTPKHLITATGQRVTLRCSPRSGDLSVYWYQQSLDQGLQFLIQYYNGEERAKGNILERFSAQQFPDLHSELNLSSLELGDSALYFCASSVHQGPGNTIYFGEGSWLTVV.

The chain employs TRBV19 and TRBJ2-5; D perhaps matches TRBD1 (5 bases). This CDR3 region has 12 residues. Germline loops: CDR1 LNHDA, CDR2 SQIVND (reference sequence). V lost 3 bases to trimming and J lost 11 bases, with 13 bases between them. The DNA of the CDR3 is TGTGCCAGTAGTATGCCGACAGATACTCAGTACTTC. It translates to CASSMPTDTQYF.

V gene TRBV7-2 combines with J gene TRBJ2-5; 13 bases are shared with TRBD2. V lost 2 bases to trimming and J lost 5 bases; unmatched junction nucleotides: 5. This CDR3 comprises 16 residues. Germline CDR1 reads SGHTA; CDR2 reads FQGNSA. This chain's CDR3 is CASSLLTSGGAETQYF. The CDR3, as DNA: TGTGCCAGCAGCTTACTTACTAGCGGGGGGGCTGAGACCCAGTACTTC.

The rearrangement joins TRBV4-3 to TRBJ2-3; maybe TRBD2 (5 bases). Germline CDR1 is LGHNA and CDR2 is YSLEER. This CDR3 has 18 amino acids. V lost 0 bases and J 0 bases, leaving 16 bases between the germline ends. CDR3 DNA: TGCGCCAGCAGCCAAGAAGGTGAAGGACCGGGGAGCACAGATACGCAGTATTTT. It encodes CASSQEGEGPGSTDTQYF.

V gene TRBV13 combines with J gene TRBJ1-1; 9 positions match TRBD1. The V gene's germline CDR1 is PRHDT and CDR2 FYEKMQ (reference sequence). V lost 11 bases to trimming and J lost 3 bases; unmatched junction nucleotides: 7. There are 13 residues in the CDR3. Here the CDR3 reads CACNRGRDTEAFF. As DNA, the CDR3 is TGTGCCTGCAACAGGGGGCGCGACACTGAAGCTTTCTTT.

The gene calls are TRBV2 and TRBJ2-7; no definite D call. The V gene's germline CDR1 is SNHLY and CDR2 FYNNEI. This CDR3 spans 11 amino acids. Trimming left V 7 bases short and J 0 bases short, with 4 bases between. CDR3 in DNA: TGTGCCAGCATAGACTCCTACGAGCAGTACTTC. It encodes CASIDSYEQYF.

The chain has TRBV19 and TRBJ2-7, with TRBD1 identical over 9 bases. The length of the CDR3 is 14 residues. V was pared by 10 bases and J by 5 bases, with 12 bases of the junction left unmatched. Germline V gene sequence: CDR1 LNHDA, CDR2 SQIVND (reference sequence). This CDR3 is CATAGGQGLHEQYF. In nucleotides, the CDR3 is TGTGCCACCGCCGGGGGACAGGGTCTCCACGAGCAGTACTTC.

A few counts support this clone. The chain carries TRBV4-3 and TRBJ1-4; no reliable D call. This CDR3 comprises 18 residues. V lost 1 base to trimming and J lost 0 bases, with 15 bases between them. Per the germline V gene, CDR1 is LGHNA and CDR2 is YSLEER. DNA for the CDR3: TGCGCCAGCAGCCAAGGGTACTATGAGGCGTCAACTAATGAAAAACTGTTTTTT. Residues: CASSQGYYEASTNEKLFF.

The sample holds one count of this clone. Here the CDR3 reads CAIRNQGVDTQYF. The CDR3 nucleotides are TGTGCCATCAGAAACCAGGGTGTAGATACGCAGTATTTT. V usage is TRBV10-3 and J usage is TRBJ2-3, with a weak D call TRBD1 (5 bases). The CDR3 consists of 13 residues. V shed 6 bases and J shed 5 bases, with 12 bases lying between them. Looked up from germline, CDR1 is ENHRY and CDR2 is SYGVKD.

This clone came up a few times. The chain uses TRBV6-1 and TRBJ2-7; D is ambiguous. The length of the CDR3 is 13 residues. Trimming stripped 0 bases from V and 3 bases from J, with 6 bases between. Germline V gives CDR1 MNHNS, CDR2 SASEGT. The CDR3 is CASSEASSYEQYV. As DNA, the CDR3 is TGTGCCAGCAGTGAAGCTTCTAGCTACGAGCAGTACGTC.

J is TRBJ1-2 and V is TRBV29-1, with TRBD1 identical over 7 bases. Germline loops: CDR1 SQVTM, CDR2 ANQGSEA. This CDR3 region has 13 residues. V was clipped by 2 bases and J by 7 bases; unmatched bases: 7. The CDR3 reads CSVEKGGEGGYTF. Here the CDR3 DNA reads TGCAGCGTTGAAAAAGGGGGCGAAGGTGGCTACACCTTC.

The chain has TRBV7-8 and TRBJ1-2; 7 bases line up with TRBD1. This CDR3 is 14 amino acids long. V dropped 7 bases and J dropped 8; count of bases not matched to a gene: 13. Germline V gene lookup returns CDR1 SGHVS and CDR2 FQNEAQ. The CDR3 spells CASIADRRKTGYTF. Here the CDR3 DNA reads TGTGCCAGCATCGCGGACAGGAGGAAAACCGGCTACACCTTC. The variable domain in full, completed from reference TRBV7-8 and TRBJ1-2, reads GAGVSQSPRYKVAKRGQDVALRCDPISGHVSLFWYQQALGQGPEFLTYFQNEAQLDKSGLPSDRFFAERPEGSVSTLKIQRTQQEDSAVYLCASIADRRKTGYTFGSGTRLTVV.

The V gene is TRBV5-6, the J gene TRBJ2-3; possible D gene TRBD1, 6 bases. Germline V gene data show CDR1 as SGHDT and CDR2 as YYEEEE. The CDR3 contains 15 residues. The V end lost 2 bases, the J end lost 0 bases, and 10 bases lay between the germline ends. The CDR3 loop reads CASSLRTESTDTQYF. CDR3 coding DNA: TGTGCCAGCAGCTTAAGGACAGAAAGCACAGATACGCAGTATTTT.

CDR3 region: CASSQGFSRGGASGEQFF. As DNA, the CDR3 is TGCGCCAGCAGCCAAGGTTTTTCTCGCGGGGGGGCTTCCGGTGAGCAGTTCTTC. The chain couples TRBV4-3 to TRBJ2-1, with 9 nucleotides matching TRBD2. The germline gives CDR1 LGHNA, CDR2 YSLEER. The V gene end was trimmed by 1 base and the J gene end by 9 bases; junction bases not matched to a gene: 16. The CDR3 spans 18 residues.

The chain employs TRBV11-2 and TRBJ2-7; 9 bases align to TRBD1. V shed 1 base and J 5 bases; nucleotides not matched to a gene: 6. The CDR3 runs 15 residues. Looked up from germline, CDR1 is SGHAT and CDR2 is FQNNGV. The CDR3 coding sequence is TGTGCCAGCAGCTTAGGGGGGGACAGGGCCCACGAGCAGTACTTC. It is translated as CASSLGGDRAHEQYF.

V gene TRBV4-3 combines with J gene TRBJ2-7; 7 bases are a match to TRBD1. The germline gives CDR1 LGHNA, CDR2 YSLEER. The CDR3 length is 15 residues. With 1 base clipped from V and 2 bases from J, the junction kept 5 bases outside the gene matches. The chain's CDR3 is CASSQGRDSPYEQYV. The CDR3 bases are TGCGCCAGCAGCCAAGGAAGGGACAGCCCCTACGAGCAGTACGTC.